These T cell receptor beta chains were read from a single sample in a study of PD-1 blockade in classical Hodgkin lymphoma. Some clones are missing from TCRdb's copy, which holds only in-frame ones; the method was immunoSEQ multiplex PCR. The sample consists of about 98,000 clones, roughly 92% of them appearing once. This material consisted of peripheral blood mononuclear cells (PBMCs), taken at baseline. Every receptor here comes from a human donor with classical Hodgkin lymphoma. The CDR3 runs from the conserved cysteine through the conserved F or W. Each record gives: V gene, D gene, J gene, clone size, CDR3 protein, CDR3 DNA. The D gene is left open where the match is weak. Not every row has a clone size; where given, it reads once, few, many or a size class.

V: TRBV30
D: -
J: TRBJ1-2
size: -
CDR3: CAWSAVPGNTF
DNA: TGTGCCTGGAGTGCGGTCCCAGGGAACACCTTC

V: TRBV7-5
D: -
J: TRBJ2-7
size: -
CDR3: CVRSGWREGPYEQYF
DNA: TGTGTCAGAAGCGGGTGGAGGGAGGGCCCCTACGAGCAGTACTTC

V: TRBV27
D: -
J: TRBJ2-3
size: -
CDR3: CASSSRGLGSTSTDTQYF
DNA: TGTGCCAGCAGTAGCCGAGGGTTGGGATCCACTAGCACAGATACGCAGTATTTT

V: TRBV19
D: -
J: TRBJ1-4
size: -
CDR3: CASKVGDMNEKLFF
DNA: TGTGCCTCCAAGGTCGGGGACATGAATGAAAAACTGTTTTTT

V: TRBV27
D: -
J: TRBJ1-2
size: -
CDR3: CASSLSTGGGYTF
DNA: TGTGCCAGCAGTTTATCGACGGGGGGAGGCTACACCTTC

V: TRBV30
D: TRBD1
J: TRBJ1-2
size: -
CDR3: CAWSLLEQGARYGYTF
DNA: TGTGCCTGGAGCCTATTAGAACAGGGGGCGAGGTATGGCTACACCTTC

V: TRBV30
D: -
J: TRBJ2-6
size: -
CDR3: CAWSPGRRANVLTF
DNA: TGTGCCTGGAGTCCGGGACGTAGGGCCAACGTCCTGACTTTC

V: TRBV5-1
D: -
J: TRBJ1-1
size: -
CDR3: CASSLAGWRENTEAFF
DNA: TGCGCCAGCAGCTTGGCCGGATGGCGGGAGAACACTGAAGCTTTCTTT

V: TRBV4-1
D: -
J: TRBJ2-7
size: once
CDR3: CASSQGPGRGVYEQYF
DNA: TGCGCCAGCAGCCAAGGTCCCGGGCGAGGCGTTTACGAGCAGTACTTC

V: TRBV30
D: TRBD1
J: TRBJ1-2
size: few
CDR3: CAWSVSKGADGYTF
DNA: TGTGCCTGGAGTGTTAGTAAGGGGGCCGATGGCTACACCTTC

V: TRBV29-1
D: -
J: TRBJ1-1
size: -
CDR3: CSVYERMGSGGFTEAFF
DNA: TGCAGCGTCTATGAACGTATGGGGAGCGGGGGGTTCACTGAAGCTTTCTTT

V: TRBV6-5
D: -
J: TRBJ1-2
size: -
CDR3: CASSYSSSYGYTF
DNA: TGTGCCAGCAGTTACTCGAGCAGCTATGGCTACACCTTC

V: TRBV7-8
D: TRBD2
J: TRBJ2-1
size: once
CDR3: CASSPEGLAVGGNEQFF
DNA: TGTGCCAGCAGCCCAGAAGGACTAGCGGTAGGGGGCAATGAGCAGTTCTTC

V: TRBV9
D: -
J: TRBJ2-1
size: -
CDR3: CASGEVRNEQFF
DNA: TGTGCCAGCGGAGAAGTTAGGAATGAGCAGTTCTTC

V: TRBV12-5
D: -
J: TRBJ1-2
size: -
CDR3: CASGFREDTNYGYTF
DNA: TGTGCTAGTGGTTTCAGGGAGGATACTAACTATGGCTACACCTTC

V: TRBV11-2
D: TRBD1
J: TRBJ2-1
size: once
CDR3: CASSSPGQDHNEQFF
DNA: TGTGCCAGCAGCTCCCCGGGACAGGACCACAATGAGCAGTTCTTC

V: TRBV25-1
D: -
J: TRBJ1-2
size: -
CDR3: CASSDPNRAPNYGYTF
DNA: TGTGCCAGCAGTGATCCGAACAGGGCCCCCAACTATGGCTACACCTTC

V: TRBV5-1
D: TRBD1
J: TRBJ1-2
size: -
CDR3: CASSLDRDYGYTF
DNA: TGCGCCAGCAGCCTCGACAGGGACTATGGCTACACCTTC

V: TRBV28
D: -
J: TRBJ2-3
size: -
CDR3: CASSVTGAGSTDTQYF
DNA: TGTGCCAGCAGTGTCACAGGGGCGGGGAGCACAGATACGCAGTATTTT

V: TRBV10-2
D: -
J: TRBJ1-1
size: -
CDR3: CASSALRTGSTEAFF
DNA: TGCGCCAGCAGTGCCCTTCGAACAGGGAGTACTGAAGCTTTCTTT